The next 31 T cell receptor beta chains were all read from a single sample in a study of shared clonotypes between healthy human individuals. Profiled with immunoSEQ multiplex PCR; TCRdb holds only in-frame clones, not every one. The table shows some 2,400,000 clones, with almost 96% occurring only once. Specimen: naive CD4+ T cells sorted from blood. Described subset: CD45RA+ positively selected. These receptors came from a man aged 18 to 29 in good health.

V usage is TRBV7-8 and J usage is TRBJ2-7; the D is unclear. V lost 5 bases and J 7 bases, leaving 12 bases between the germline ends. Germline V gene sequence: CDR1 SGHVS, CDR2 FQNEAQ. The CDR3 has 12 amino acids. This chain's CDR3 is CASSTTRLEQYF. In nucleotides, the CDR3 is TGTGCCAGCAGCACAACACGCTTAGAGCAGTACTTC.

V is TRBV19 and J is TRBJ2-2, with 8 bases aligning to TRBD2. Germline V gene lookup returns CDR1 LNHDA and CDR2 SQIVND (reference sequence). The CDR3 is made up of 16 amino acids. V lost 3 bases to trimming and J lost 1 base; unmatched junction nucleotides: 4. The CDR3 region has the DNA TGTGCCAGTAGTATTGATAGCGGGGAGAACACCGGGGAGCTGTTTTTT. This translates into CASSIDSGENTGELFF.

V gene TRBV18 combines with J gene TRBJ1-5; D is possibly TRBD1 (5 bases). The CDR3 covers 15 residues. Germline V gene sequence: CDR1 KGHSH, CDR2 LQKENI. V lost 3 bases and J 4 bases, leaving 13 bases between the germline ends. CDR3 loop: CASSPSSGLNQPQHF. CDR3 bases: TGTGCCAGCTCACCCTCCTCAGGGTTAAATCAGCCCCAGCATTTT. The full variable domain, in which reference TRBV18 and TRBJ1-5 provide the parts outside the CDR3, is NAGVMQNPRHLVRRRGQEARLRCSPMKGHSHVYWYRQLPEEGLKFMVYLQKENIIDESGMPKERFSAEFPKEGPSILRIQQVVRGDSAAYFCASSPSSGLNQPQHFGDGTRLSIL.

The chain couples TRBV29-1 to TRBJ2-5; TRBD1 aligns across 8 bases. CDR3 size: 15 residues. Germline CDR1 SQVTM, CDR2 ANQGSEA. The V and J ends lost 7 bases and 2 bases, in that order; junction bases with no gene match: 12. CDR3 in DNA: TGCAGCGGATTCGACAGGGGAATTGGGCAAGAGACCCAGTACTTC. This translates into CSGFDRGIGQETQYF. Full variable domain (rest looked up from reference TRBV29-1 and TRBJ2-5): SAVISQKPSRDICQRGTSLTIQCQVDSQVTMMFWYRQQPGQSLTLIATANQGSEATYESGFVIDKFPISRPNLTFSTLTVSNMSPEDSSIYLCSGFDRGIGQETQYFGPGTRLLVL.

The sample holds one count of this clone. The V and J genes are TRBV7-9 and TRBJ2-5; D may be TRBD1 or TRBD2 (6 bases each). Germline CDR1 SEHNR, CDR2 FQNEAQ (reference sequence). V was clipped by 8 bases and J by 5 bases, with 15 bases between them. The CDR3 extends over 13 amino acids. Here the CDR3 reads CASGEGGRETQYF. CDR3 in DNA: TGTGCCAGCGGAGAAGGGGGGCGGGAGACCCAGTACTTC.

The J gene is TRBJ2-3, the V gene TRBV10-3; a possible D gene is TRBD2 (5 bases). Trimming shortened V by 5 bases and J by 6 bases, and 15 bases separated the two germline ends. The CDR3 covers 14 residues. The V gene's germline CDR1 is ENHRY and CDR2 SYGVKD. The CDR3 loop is CAISNDASRDTQYF. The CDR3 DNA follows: TGTGCCATCAGTAACGATGCTAGCCGGGATACGCAGTATTTT.

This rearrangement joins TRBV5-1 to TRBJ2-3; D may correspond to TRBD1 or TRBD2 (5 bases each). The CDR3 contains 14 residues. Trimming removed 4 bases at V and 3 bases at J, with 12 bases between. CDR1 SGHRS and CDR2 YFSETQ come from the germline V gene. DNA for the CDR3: TGCGCCAGCAGCGTGAGGGGTCTTACAGATACGCAGTATTTT. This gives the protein CASSVRGLTDTQYF. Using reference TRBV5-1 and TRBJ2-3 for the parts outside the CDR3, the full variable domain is KAGVTQTPRYLIKTRGQQVTLSCSPISGHRSVSWYQQTPGQGLQFLFEYFSETQRNKGNFPGRFSGRQFSNSRSEMNVSTLELGDSALYLCASSVRGLTDTQYFGPGTRLTVL.

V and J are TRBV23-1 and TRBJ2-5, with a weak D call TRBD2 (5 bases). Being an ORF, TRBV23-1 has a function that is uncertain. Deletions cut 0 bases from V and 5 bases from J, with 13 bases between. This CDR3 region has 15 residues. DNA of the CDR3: TGCGCCAGCAGTCAATCGTGGCTAGCCAGGGAGACCCAGTACTTC. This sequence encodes CASSQSWLARETQYF.

The chain's CDR3 is CASRADRGLAGGSAKNIQYF. The CDR3 nucleotides are TGTGCCAGCAGAGCCGACAGGGGTCTAGCGGGAGGTTCAGCCAAAAACATTCAGTACTTC. This chain connects TRBV2 to TRBJ2-4; 11 nucleotides align to TRBD2. The length of the CDR3 is 20 residues. Looked up from germline, CDR1 is SNHLY and CDR2 is FYNNEI. V shed 6 bases and J 0 bases; nucleotides not matched to a gene: 16.

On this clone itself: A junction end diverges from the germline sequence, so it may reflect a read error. CDR3 in amino acids: CASSDQGTQYF. The CDR3 nucleotides read TGTGCCAGCAGTGATCAAGGGACCCAGTACTTC. V and J are TRBV2 and TRBJ2-5; D unclear. From germline, CDR1 is SNHLY and CDR2 FYNNEI. This CDR3 comprises 11 residues.

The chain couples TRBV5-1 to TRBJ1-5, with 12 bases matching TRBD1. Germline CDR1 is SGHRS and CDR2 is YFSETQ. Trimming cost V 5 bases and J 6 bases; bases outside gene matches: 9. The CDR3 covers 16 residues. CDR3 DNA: TGCGCCAGCAGACCCGGGACAGGGGGCGGCGGTCAGCCCCAGCATTTT. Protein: CASRPGTGGGGQPQHF. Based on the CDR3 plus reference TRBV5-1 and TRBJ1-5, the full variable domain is KAGVTQTPRYLIKTRGQQVTLSCSPISGHRSVSWYQQTPGQGLQFLFEYFSETQRNKGNFPGRFSGRQFSNSRSEMNVSTLELGDSALYLCASRPGTGGGGQPQHFGDGTRLSIL.

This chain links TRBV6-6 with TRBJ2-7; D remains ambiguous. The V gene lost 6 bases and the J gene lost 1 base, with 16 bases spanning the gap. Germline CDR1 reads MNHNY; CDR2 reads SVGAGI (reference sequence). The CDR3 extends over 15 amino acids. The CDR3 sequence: CASRGYDSLSYEQYF. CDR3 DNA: TGTGCCAGCAGGGGATATGACTCTCTATCCTACGAGCAGTACTTC.

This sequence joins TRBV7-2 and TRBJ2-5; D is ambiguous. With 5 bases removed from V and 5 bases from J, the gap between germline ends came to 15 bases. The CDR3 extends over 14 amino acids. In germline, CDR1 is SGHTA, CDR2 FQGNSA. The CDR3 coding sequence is TGTGCCAGCAGCCCCGTGGGCCCCCCGGAGACCCAGTACTTC. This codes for CASSPVGPPETQYF.

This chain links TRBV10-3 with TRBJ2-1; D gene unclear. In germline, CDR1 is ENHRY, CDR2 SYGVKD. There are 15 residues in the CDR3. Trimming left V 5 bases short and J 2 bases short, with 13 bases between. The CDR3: CAISLAETPYNEQFF. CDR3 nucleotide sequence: TGTGCCATCAGTCTCGCGGAGACACCCTACAATGAGCAGTTCTTC.

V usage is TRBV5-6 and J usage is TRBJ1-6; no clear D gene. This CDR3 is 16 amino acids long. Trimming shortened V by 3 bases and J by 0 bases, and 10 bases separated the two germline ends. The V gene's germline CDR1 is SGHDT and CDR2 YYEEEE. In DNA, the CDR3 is TGTGCCAGCAGCTCCCGAAGGGCCTCCTATAATTCACCCCTCCACTTT. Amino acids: CASSSRRASYNSPLHF. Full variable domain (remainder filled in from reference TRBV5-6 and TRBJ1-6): DAGVTQSPTHLIKTRGQQVTLRCSPKSGHDTVSWYQQALGQGPQFIFQYYEEEERQRGNFPDRFSGHQFPNYSSELNVNALLLGDSALYLCASSSRRASYNSPLHFGNGTRLTVT.

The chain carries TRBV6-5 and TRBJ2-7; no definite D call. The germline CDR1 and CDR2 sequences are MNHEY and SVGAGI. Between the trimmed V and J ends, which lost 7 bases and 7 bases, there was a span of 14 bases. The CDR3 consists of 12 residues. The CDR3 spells CASTTPRGEQYF. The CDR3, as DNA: TGTGCCAGCACCACTCCCCGTGGTGAGCAGTACTTC.

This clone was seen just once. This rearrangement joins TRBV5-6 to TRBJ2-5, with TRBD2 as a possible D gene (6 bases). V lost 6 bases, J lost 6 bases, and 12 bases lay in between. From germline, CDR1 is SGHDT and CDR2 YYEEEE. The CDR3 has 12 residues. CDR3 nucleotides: TGTGCCAGCACAGACGGGGGAAAGACCCAGTACTTC. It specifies CASTDGGKTQYF. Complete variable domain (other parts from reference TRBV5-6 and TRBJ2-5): DAGVTQSPTHLIKTRGQQVTLRCSPKSGHDTVSWYQQALGQGPQFIFQYYEEEERQRGNFPDRFSGHQFPNYSSELNVNALLLGDSALYLCASTDGGKTQYFGPGTRLLVL.

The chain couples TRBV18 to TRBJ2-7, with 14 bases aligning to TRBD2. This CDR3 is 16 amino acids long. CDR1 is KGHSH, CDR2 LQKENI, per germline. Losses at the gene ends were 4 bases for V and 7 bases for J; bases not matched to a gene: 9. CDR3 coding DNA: TGTGCCAGCTCACGGACTAGCGGGGGGACTGATAGTGAGCAGTACTTC. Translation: CASSRTSGGTDSEQYF.

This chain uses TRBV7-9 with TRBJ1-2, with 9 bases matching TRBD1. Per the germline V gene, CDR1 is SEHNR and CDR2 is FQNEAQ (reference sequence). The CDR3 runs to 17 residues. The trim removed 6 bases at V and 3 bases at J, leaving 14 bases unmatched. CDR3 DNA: TGTGCCAGCAGACTGTCCCGGGACAGGGATGGGGACTATGGCTACACCTTC. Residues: CASRLSRDRDGDYGYTF.

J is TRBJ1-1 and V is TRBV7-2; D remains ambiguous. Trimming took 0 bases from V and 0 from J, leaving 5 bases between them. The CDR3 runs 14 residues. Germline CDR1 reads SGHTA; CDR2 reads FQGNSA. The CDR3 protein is CASSLARMNTEAFF. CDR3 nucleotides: TGTGCCAGCAGCTTAGCCAGGATGAACACTGAAGCTTTCTTT.

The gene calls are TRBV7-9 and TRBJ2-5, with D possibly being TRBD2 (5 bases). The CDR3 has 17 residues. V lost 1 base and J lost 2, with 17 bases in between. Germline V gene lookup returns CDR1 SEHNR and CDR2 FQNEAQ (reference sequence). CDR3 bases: TGTGCCAGCAGCTTAGACTTTGGCTACCCGGGACAAGAGACCCAGTACTTC. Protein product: CASSLDFGYPGQETQYF.

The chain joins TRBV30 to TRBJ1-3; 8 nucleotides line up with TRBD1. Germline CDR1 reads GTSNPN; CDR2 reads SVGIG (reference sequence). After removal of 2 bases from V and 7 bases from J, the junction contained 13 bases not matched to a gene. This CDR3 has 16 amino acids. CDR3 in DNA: TGTGCCTGGAGTCCTGATCGGACAGGGTCCTTCAACACCATATATTTT. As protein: CAWSPDRTGSFNTIYF.

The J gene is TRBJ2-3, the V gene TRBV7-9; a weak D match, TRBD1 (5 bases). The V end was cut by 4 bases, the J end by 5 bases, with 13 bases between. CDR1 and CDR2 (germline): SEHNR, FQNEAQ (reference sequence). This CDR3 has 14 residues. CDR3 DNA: TGTGCCAGCAGCTCCCAGGGTGGAGTAGATACGCAGTATTTT. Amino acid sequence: CASSSQGGVDTQYF.

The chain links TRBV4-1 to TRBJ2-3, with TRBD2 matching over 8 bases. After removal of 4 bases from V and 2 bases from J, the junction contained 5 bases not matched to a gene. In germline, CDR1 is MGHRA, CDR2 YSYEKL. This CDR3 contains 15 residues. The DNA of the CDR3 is TGCGCCAGCAGCCTTGTAGCGGGGCTCACAGATACGCAGTATTTT. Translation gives CASSLVAGLTDTQYF.

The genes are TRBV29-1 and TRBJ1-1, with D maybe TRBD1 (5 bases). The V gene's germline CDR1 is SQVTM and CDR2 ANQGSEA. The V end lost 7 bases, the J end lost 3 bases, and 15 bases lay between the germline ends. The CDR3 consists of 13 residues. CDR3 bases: TGCAGCGGAACCGGGGCTGGAGACACTGAAGCTTTCTTT. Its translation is CSGTGAGDTEAFF.

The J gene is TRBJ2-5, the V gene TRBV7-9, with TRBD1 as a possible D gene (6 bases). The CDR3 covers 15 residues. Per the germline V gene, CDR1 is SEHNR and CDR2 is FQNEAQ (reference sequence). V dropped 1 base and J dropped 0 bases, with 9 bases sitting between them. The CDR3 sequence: CASSLGQAYQETQYF. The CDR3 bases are TGTGCCAGCAGCTTAGGACAGGCTTACCAAGAGACCCAGTACTTC.

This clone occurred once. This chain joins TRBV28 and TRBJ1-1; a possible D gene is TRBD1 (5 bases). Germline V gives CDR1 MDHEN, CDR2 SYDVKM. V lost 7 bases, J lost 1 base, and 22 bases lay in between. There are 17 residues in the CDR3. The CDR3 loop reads CASNPAGLGAGNTEAFF. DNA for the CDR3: TGTGCCAGCAACCCCGCAGGGCTAGGAGCGGGGAACACTGAAGCTTTCTTT.

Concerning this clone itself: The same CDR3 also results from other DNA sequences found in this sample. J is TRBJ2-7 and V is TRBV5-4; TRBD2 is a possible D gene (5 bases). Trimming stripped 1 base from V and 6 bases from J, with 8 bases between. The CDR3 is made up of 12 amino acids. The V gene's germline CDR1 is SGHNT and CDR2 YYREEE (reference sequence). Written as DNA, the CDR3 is TGTGCCAGCAGCTTGCGGACTGGCGAGCAGTACTTC. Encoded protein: CASSLRTGEQYF.

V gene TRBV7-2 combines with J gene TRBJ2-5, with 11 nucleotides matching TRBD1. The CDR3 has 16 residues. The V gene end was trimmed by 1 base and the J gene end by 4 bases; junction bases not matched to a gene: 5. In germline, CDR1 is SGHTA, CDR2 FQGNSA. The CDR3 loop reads CASSLGEGQGVETQYF. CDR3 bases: TGTGCCAGCAGCTTAGGCGAGGGACAGGGGGTAGAGACCCAGTACTTC.

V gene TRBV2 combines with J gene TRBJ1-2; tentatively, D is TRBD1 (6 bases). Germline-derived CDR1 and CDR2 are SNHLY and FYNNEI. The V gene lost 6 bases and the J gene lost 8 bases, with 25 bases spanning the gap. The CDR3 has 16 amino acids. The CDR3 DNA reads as TGTGCCAGCAGGCATCAGAGCCGCGGGACAAGGTGGGGCTACACCTTC. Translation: CASRHQSRGTRWGYTF.

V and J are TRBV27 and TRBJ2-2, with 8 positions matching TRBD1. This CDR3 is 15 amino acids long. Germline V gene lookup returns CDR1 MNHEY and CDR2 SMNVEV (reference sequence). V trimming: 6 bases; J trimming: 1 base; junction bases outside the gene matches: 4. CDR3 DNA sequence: TGTGCCAGCAGGGACGGACAGGGGAACACCGGGGAGCTGTTTTTT. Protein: CASRDGQGNTGELFF.